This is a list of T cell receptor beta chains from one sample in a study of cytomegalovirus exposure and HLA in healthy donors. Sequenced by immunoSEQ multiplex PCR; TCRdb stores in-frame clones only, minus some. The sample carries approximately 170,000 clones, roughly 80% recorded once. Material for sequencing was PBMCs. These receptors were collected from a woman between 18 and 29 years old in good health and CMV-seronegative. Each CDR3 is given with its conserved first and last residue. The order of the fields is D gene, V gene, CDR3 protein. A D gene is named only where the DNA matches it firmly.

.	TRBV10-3	CAIRASTDTQYF
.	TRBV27	CASSFGGNPYEQYF
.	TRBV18	CASSPHKGIDTQYF
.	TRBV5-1	CASSITSRNTDTQYF
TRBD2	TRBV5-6	CASSLGGRRGGAYEQYF
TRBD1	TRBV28	CASSPPPVRGHQPQHF
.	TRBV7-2	CASSSPLVFYEQFF
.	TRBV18	CASSPAYGYTF
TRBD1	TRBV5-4	CASSPLPAGGTYEQYF
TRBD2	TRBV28	CASSFVAGGPGEQYF
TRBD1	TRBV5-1	CASSIPGTAQETQYF
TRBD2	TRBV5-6	CASSSGQEWTSGSINQQFF
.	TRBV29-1	CSVAPGHRSTDTQYF
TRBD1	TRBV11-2	CASRRGAGGEAFF
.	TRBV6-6	CASSFYRVTSTDTQYF
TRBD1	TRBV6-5	CASRRDRRYEQYF
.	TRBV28	CASSLNPVLNTEAFF
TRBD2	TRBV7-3	CASSEGLAADTQYF
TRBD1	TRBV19	CASSIGTGHTDTQYF
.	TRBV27	CASSGGTSHEQFF
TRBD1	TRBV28	CASSPGGGETQYF
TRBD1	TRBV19	CASSMRQGAYEQYF
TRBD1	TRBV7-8	CASSQFGTAVQETQYF
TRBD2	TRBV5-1	CASSFSAGEITDTQYF
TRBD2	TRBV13	CASSSGLAGGELFF
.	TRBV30	CAWSLDSYNEQFF
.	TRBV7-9	CASSLVLAEQIDPPDTQYF
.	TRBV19	CASSIRETQYF
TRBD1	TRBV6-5	CASSGGRGRQPQHF
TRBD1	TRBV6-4	CASSEGQDTDTQYF
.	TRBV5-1	CASAGVFSDTQYF
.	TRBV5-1	CASSLPPTPGSYEQYF
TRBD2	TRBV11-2	CASSPILAGAGLNIQYF
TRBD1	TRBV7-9	CASSFFGTGGNQPQHF
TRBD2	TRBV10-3	CATGTSGVSTDTQYF
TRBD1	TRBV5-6	CASSSKAGTGGLETQYF
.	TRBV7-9	CASSATQGRQYYEQYF